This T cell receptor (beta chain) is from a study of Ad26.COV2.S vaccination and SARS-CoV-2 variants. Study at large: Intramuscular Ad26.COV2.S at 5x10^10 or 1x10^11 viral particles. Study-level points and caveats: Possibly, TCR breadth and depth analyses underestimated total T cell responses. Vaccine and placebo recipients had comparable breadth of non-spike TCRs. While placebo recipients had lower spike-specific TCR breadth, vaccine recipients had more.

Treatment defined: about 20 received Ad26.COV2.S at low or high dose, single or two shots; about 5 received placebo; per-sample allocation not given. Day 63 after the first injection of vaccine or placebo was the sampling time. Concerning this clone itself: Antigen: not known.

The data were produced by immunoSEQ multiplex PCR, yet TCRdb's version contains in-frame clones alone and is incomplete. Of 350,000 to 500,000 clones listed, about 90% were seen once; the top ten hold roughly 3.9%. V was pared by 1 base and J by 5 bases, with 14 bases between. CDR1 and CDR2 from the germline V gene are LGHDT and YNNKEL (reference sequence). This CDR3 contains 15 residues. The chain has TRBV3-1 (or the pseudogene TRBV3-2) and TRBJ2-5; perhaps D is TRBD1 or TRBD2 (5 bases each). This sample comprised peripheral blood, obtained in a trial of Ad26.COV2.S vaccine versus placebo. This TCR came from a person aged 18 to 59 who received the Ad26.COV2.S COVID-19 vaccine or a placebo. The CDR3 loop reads CASSQGVGAGETQYF. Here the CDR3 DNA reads TGTGCCAGCAGCCAAGGGGTCGGGGCAGGGGAGACCCAGTACTTC.